Listed below are T cell receptor beta chains from one sample, sequenced in a study of T cell changes during pregnancy in multiple sclerosis. Here immunoSEQ multiplex PCR was the method, and the copy in TCRdb shows in-frame clones only, minus some. This sample has about 28,000 clones; approximately 90% occur once, and the top ten carry about 4.9%. The sequenced sample was peripheral blood, obtained in the first trimester of pregnancy. The origin of the receptors is a female donor in good health, enrolled as a control in a pregnancy study. Each CDR3 is given with its conserved first and last residue. The order of the fields is clone size, J gene, V gene, D gene, CDR3 protein, CDR3 DNA. A D gene is named only where the DNA matches it firmly. The listing skips clone size in some rows; elsewhere it reads once, few, many or a size class.

abundance: once
j_gene: TRBJ1-2
v_gene: TRBV5-6
d_gene: .
CDR3aa: CASSYSGGIVYGYTF
CDR3nt: TGTGCCAGCAGCTACTCCGGAGGGATAGTCTATGGCTACACCTTC

abundance: .
j_gene: TRBJ1-2
v_gene: TRBV10-3
d_gene: .
CDR3aa: CAISTTEGYGYTF
CDR3nt: TGTGCCATCAGTACCACTGAGGGCTATGGCTACACCTTC

abundance: .
j_gene: TRBJ2-3
v_gene: TRBV7-6
d_gene: .
CDR3aa: CASASTVGGTDTQYF
CDR3nt: TGTGCCAGCGCCTCTACCGTGGGGGGAACAGATACGCAGTATTTT

abundance: .
j_gene: TRBJ1-2
v_gene: TRBV5-6
d_gene: TRBD1
CDR3aa: CASSLVTGPYGYTF
CDR3nt: TGTGCCAGCAGCTTGGTGACAGGGCCCTATGGCTACACCTTC

abundance: .
j_gene: TRBJ2-3
v_gene: TRBV29-1
d_gene: .
CDR3aa: CSVAPGLRGDTQYF
CDR3nt: TGCAGCGTAGCACCGGGACTCAGGGGGGATACGCAGTATTTT

abundance: .
j_gene: TRBJ2-7
v_gene: TRBV6-5
d_gene: TRBD2
CDR3aa: CASSPPPSGAYEQYF
CDR3nt: TGTGCCAGCAGTCCCCCACCTAGCGGAGCCTACGAGCAGTACTTC

abundance: .
j_gene: TRBJ1-1
v_gene: TRBV19
d_gene: .
CDR3aa: CASGGVNTEAFF
CDR3nt: TGTGCCAGCGGGGGGGTGAACACTGAAGCTTTCTTT

abundance: .
j_gene: TRBJ2-3
v_gene: TRBV2
d_gene: .
CDR3aa: CASSREAGAPTDTQYF
CDR3nt: TGTGCCAGCAGTCGAGAGGCGGGGGCCCCCACAGATACGCAGTATTTT

abundance: once
j_gene: TRBJ1-4
v_gene: TRBV7-6
d_gene: .
CDR3aa: CASSLEVDGTPNEKLFF
CDR3nt: TGTGCCAGCAGCTTAGAGGTGGATGGGACTCCTAATGAAAAACTGTTTTTT

abundance: .
j_gene: TRBJ1-1
v_gene: TRBV4-2
d_gene: TRBD1
CDR3aa: CASSQGDRGHTEAFF
CDR3nt: TGTGCCAGCAGCCAAGGGGACAGGGGTCACACTGAAGCTTTCTTT

abundance: .
j_gene: TRBJ1-1
v_gene: TRBV18
d_gene: .
CDR3aa: CASSPPYQDLEAFF
CDR3nt: TGTGCCAGCTCACCACCCTATCAGGACTTAGAAGCTTTCTTT

abundance: .
j_gene: TRBJ1-2
v_gene: TRBV27
d_gene: .
CDR3aa: CASSLSINAALGYTF
CDR3nt: TGTGCCAGCAGTTTATCTATCAATGCGGCCCTGGGCTACACCTTC

abundance: .
j_gene: TRBJ2-5
v_gene: TRBV29-1
d_gene: TRBD1
CDR3aa: CSVDMGQGAGETQYF
CDR3nt: TGCAGCGTTGATATGGGACAGGGGGCGGGGGAGACCCAGTACTTC

abundance: few
j_gene: TRBJ1-6
v_gene: TRBV10-3
d_gene: .
CDR3aa: CANRVGDNSPLHF
CDR3nt: TGTGCCAACAGGGTAGGGGATAATTCACCCCTCCACTTT

abundance: .
j_gene: TRBJ1-1
v_gene: TRBV18
d_gene: .
CDR3aa: CASSPPWAPAEAFF
CDR3nt: TGTGCCAGCTCACCACCTTGGGCCCCCGCTGAAGCTTTCTTT

abundance: .
j_gene: TRBJ2-1
v_gene: TRBV21-1
d_gene: .
CDR3aa: CASREGLGFF
CDR3nt: TGTGCCAGCAGGGAGGGACTTGGGTTCTTC

abundance: .
j_gene: TRBJ2-3
v_gene: TRBV7-9
d_gene: .
CDR3aa: CASSPRDLGLSDTQYF
CDR3nt: TGTGCCAGCAGCCCCCGGGACTTGGGTTTGTCTGATACGCAGTATTTT

abundance: .
j_gene: TRBJ2-7
v_gene: TRBV7-6
d_gene: TRBD1
CDR3aa: CASSFTGAYEQYF
CDR3nt: TGTGCCAGCAGCTTCACAGGGGCCTACGAGCAGTACTTC

abundance: .
j_gene: TRBJ1-1
v_gene: TRBV29-1
d_gene: .
CDR3aa: CSVHTPMNTEAFF
CDR3nt: TGCAGCGTTCATACACCCATGAACACTGAAGCTTTCTTT